This section outlines one TCR beta chain sequence together with its context. The antigen is not known. The sample originates from a study of OX40 agonist ivuxolimab in advanced cancers. Across the study: Every 2 weeks, ivuxolimab was infused into the patients intravenously at between 0.01 and 10 mg/kg.

TCRdb's table, derived via immunoSEQ multiplex PCR, lists solely in-frame clones and lacks some. The sample carries fewer than 70,000 clones, roughly 87% recorded once. Broader study findings: With doses of 0.1 to 3.0 mg/kg, CD4+ and CD8+ blood T cells had undergone clonal expansion by week 6.

The junction had 11 bases not matched to a gene; V was cut back by 5 bases and J by 5 bases. CDR3 length: 15 residues. The germline gives CDR1 SEHNR, CDR2 FQNEAQ (reference sequence). The chain couples TRBV7-9 to TRBJ2-7, with 8 bases fitting TRBD1. The input for sequencing was CD4+ or CD8+ T cells sorted from blood, taken in a trial of the OX40 agonist ivuxolimab. This TCR came from an adult with an advanced solid tumor such as melanoma, head and neck, liver or kidney cancer. The CDR3 reads CASSPGGYRGNEQYF. For the CDR3, the DNA is TGTGCCAGCAGCCCAGGGGGTTACAGGGGGAACGAGCAGTACTTC.